Presented here are 5 T cell receptor beta chains from one specimen sequenced in a study of blood T cell repertoires in COVID-19. Only in-frame clones appear in the TCRdb table, and some are missing; sequencing was by immunoSEQ multiplex PCR. The data show around 140,000 clones, about 92% seen once. The source material was peripheral blood. Receptor source: a human donor in a cohort sampled during active COVID-19.

The rearrangement joins TRBV7-2 to TRBJ1-5; D possibly corresponds to TRBD1 (6 bases). V was clipped by 2 bases and J by 5 bases, with 7 bases between them. From germline, CDR1 is SGHTA and CDR2 FQGNSA. The CDR3 loop spans 13 amino acids. This CDR3 reads CASSLYRDQPQHF. The CDR3 DNA reads as TGTGCCAGCAGCTTATACAGGGATCAGCCCCAGCATTTT. The whole variable domain, remainder taken from reference TRBV7-2 and TRBJ1-5, is GAGVSQSPSNKVTEKGKDVELRCDPISGHTALYWYRQSLGQGLEFLIYFQGNSAPDKSGLPSDRFSAERTGGSVSTLTIQRTQQEDSAVYLCASSLYRDQPQHFGDGTRLSIL.

J is TRBJ2-7 and V is TRBV7-2, with a tentative D call TRBD1 (5 bases). CDR3 length: 12 amino acids. With 0 bases removed from V and 9 bases from J, the gap between germline ends came to 9 bases. Looked up from germline, CDR1 is SGHTA and CDR2 is FQGNSA. CDR3 DNA sequence: TGTGCCAGCAGCTTAGCCTTCCAGGGGCAGTACTTC. As protein: CASSLAFQGQYF. The variable domain in full, completed from reference TRBV7-2 and TRBJ2-7, reads GAGVSQSPSNKVTEKGKDVELRCDPISGHTALYWYRQSLGQGLEFLIYFQGNSAPDKSGLPSDRFSAERTGGSVSTLTIQRTQQEDSAVYLCASSLAFQGQYFGPGTRLTVT.

A word on this clone: The same CDR3 also results from other DNA sequences found in this sample. The V call is TRBV5-1, the J call TRBJ2-5; possible D gene TRBD1, 5 bases. CDR1 SGHRS and CDR2 YFSETQ come from the germline V gene. There are 14 residues in the CDR3. With 2 bases removed from V and 4 bases from J, the gap between germline ends came to 12 bases. The chain's CDR3 is CASSFGQGRETQYF. The CDR3 bases are TGCGCCAGCAGCTTCGGGCAGGGTCGAGAGACCCAGTACTTC.

V is TRBV7-9 and J is TRBJ2-2; 9 bases are a match to TRBD1. CDR1 is SEHNR and CDR2 is FQNEAQ in the germline V gene (reference sequence). CDR3 length: 16 amino acids. With 5 bases clipped from V and 2 bases from J, the junction kept 6 bases outside the gene matches. The CDR3 spells CASSRGTGSNTGELFF. The CDR3 DNA reads as TGTGCCAGCAGCAGAGGGACAGGGAGTAACACCGGGGAGCTGTTTTTT.

The chain joins TRBV6-6 to TRBJ1-2, with D perhaps matching TRBD1 (6 bases). Looked up from germline, CDR1 is MNHNY and CDR2 is SVGAGI (reference sequence). Trimming stripped 2 bases from V and 6 bases from J, with 13 bases between. The CDR3 totals 14 residues. Here the CDR3 reads CASSYRPGQDGYTF. Here the CDR3 DNA reads TGTGCCAGCAGTTACCGACCGGGACAAGATGGCTACACCTTC.